This TCR beta chain was identified in a study of a mutant IDH1 vaccine in newly diagnosed glioma. Turning to the study itself: Radiotherapy alone preceded vaccination by 4-6 weeks; alternatively, vaccination started with temozolomide cycles.

The table came from immunoSEQ multiplex PCR; TCRdb's copy has only in-frame clones and leaves some out. The table includes more than 60,000 clones, roughly 71% detected once. The CDR3 is 13 amino acids. As concerns this clone: The antigen is not known.

Indicated time point: week 35, safety follow-up. A 20-mer mutant IDH1 peptide at 300 ug was injected subcutaneously with topical imiquimod. Sequenced here: PBMCs, sampled from a glioma patient whose treatment included an IDH1 peptide vaccine. The chain employs TRBV21-1 and TRBJ2-1; whether TRBD1, the table's D call, matches the DNA was not checked. TRBV21-1 is recorded as a pseudogene. The TCR comes from a man between 50 and 59 years old with glioma. This CDR3 reads CASRTGSWNEQFF. The DNA for the CDR3 is TGTGCCAGTCGGACAGGGTCATGGAATGAGCAGTTCTTC.